The 13 T cell receptor beta chains presented below share a single source sample, sequenced in a study of control samples from healthy donors and cancer patients. Sequencing was performed with immunoSEQ multiplex PCR; in TCRdb, only in-frame clones are kept and a portion is missing. This table holds 70,000 to 85,000 clones, roughly 84% found once. The specimen sequenced was PBMCs. These receptors were taken from a man between 60 and 75 years old with head and neck cancer.

The genes are TRBV9 and TRBJ2-3, with D unresolved. The germline V gene encodes CDR1 SGDLS and CDR2 YYNGEE. Trimming removed 0 bases from V and 5 bases from J, with 7 bases in between. This CDR3 region has 13 residues. The DNA of the CDR3 is TGTGCCAGCAGCGTAGGATTACAAGATACGCAGTATTTT. Translation: CASSVGLQDTQYF.

The chain recombines TRBV11-3 with TRBJ2-1; 11 nucleotides line up with TRBD1. The CDR3 loop spans 15 amino acids. The junction had 8 bases not matched to a gene; V was cut back by 5 bases and J by 8 bases. Per germline, CDR1 SGHNT and CDR2 YENEEA. The CDR3 sequence: CASSSGTGGIDEQFF. In nucleotides, the CDR3 is TGTGCCAGCAGCAGCGGGACAGGGGGTATAGATGAGCAGTTCTTC. The variable domain in full, with the rest retrieved from reference TRBV11-3 and TRBJ2-1, is EAGVVQSPRYKIIEKKQPVAFWCNPISGHNTLYWYLQNLGQGPELLIRYENEEAVDDSQLPKDRFSAERLKGVDSTLKIQPAELGDSAVYLCASSSGTGGIDEQFFGPGTRLTVL.

The chain recombines TRBV20-1 with TRBJ1-5; D not resolved. Germline values: CDR1 DFQATT, CDR2 SNEGSKA (reference sequence). CDR3 length: 11 amino acids. With 0 bases removed from V and 9 bases from J, the gap between germline ends came to 6 bases. In DNA, the CDR3 is TGCAGTGCTAGAGATGAGCGGCCCCAGCATTTT. This sequence encodes CSARDERPQHF.

The chain combines TRBV2 with TRBJ1-1; 7 nucleotides match TRBD1. V trimming: 1 base; J trimming: 6 bases; junction bases outside the gene matches: 5. The germline gives CDR1 SNHLY, CDR2 FYNNEI. The CDR3 has 14 residues. CDR3 loop: CASSEVWTGSEAFF. DNA of the CDR3: TGTGCCAGCAGTGAAGTTTGGACAGGCTCTGAAGCTTTCTTT. Combining the CDR3 with reference TRBV2 and TRBJ1-1 gives the whole variable domain EPEVTQTPSHQVTQMGQEVILRCVPISNHLYFYWYRQILGQKVEFLVSFYNNEISEKSEIFDDQFSVERPDGSNFTLKIRSTKLEDSAMYFCASSEVWTGSEAFFGQGTRLTVV.

Concerning this clone: This sample also contains other DNA sequences that code for the same CDR3. The J gene is TRBJ2-7, the V gene TRBV7-2; the D gene is possibly TRBD1 (5 bases). Germline V lookup: CDR1 SGHTA, CDR2 FQGNSA. This CDR3 is 12 amino acids long. The ends were cut back, 5 bases at V and 3 bases at J, with 8 bases in the middle. The chain's CDR3 is CASSTQGYEQYF. The DNA for the CDR3 is TGTGCCAGCAGCACCCAGGGCTACGAGCAGTACTTC.

This chain links TRBV18 with TRBJ1-2, with D possibly being TRBD1 (5 bases). CDR1 KGHSH and CDR2 LQKENI come from the germline V gene. Trimming stripped 5 bases from V and 3 bases from J, with 10 bases between. The CDR3 is 13 residues long. In nucleotides, the CDR3 is TGTGCCAGCTCAGGGGACGGCCACTATGGCTACACCTTC. Translating it yields CASSGDGHYGYTF. The entire variable domain, with the rest obtained from reference TRBV18 and TRBJ1-2, is as follows: NAGVMQNPRHLVRRRGQEARLRCSPMKGHSHVYWYRQLPEEGLKFMVYLQKENIIDESGMPKERFSAEFPKEGPSILRIQQVVRGDSAAYFCASSGDGHYGYTFGSGTRLTVV.

The V gene is TRBV4-1, the J gene TRBJ2-5; 10 positions match TRBD2. With V trimmed by 0 bases and J by 7 bases, 8 bases remained unmatched. Germline values: CDR1 MGHRA, CDR2 YSYEKL. CDR3 size: 16 residues. CDR3 DNA sequence: TGCGCCAGCAGCCAAGATTCGCGGGAGCGGGGGGGGACCCAGTACTTC. It encodes CASSQDSRERGGTQYF.

The chain recombines TRBV5-8 with TRBJ2-1, with D possibly matching TRBD2 (5 bases). Between the trimmed V and J ends, which lost 4 bases and 4 bases, there was a span of 9 bases. The germline CDR1 and CDR2 sequences are SGHTS and YDEGEE. The CDR3 runs to 13 residues. CDR3 sequence reads: CASSGSGYNEQFF. The DNA for the CDR3 is TGTGCCAGCAGCGGGAGTGGGTACAATGAGCAGTTCTTC.

This chain links TRBV28 with TRBJ2-7; D tentatively reads TRBD1 or TRBD2 (7 bases each). CDR1 is MDHEN, CDR2 SYDVKM, per germline. CDR3 size: 13 residues. The V end lost 5 bases, the J end lost 5 bases, and 13 bases lay between the germline ends. The CDR3 loop is CASSPQGRDEQYF. The CDR3 nucleotides read TGTGCCAGCAGTCCACAGGGGAGGGACGAGCAGTACTTC.

The chain uses TRBV7-9 and TRBJ1-4; TRBD1 agrees at 9 bases. CDR1 is SEHNR and CDR2 is FQNEAQ in the germline V gene (reference sequence). The CDR3 extends over 15 amino acids. Trimming took 5 bases from V and 7 from J; bases not matched to a gene: 8. CDR3 region: CASSLTGTGSEKLFF. DNA of the CDR3: TGTGCCAGCAGCCTTACCGGGACAGGGAGTGAAAAACTGTTTTTT.

The rearrangement links TRBV6-5 to TRBJ1-6, with 10 bases that match TRBD1. Germline V lookup: CDR1 MNHEY, CDR2 SVGAGI. The V and J ends lost 6 bases and 8 bases, in that order; junction bases with no gene match: 7. The CDR3 is 15 amino acids. CDR3 in amino acids: CASRRTGTGDSPLHF. Here the CDR3 DNA reads TGTGCCAGCAGGCGCACCGGGACAGGGGATTCACCCCTCCACTTT.

The genes are TRBV7-8 and TRBJ2-7, with a weak D call TRBD1 (5 bases). The ends were cut back, 1 base at V and 2 bases at J, with 12 bases in the middle. The germline V gene encodes CDR1 SGHVS and CDR2 FQNEAQ. The CDR3 sequence is 15 residues long. CDR3 nucleotide sequence: TGTGCCAGCAGCTTAGTGCAGGGCCGAGCCTACGAGCAGTACTTC. It codes for CASSLVQGRAYEQYF.

The chain uses TRBV10-3 and TRBJ1-5; D possibly corresponds to TRBD1 (5 bases). V was shortened by 3 bases and J by 5 bases, with 5 bases between the two germline ends. The CDR3 sequence is 12 residues long. Germline V lookup: CDR1 ENHRY, CDR2 SYGVKD. The chain's CDR3 is CAISDRDQPQHF. DNA of the CDR3: TGTGCCATCAGTGACAGGGATCAGCCCCAGCATTTT.